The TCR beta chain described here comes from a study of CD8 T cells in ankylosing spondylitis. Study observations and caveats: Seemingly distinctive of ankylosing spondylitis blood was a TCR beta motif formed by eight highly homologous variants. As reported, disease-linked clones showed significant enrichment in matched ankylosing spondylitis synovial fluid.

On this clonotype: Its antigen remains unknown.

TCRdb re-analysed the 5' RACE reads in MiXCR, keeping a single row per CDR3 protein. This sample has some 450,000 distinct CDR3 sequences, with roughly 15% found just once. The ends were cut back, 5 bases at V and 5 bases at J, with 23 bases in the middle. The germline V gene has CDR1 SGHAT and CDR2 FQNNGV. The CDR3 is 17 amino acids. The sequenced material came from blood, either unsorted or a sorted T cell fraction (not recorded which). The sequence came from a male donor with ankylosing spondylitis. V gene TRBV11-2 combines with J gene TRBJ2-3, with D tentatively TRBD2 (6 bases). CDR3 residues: CASSLRRGLRMGDTQYF. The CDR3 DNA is TGTGCCAGCAGCCTTAGGCGGGGCCTTCGGATGGGAGATACGCAGTATTTT.